The sequence of this T cell receptor (beta chain) was determined in a study of naive and memory T cell subsets. Whole-study results and caveats: TCR counts from RNA may reflect activation-linked expression changes.

The CDR3 has 17 residues. Germline CDR1 and CDR2: MNHEY and SVGEGT. Trimming removed 0 bases at V and 4 bases at J, with 18 bases between. This clonotype was seen repeatedly, ten times or more. The antigen is unknown. The beta constant-region primer was an equimolar mix of two oligonucleotides covering TRBC1 and TRBC2. TCRdb reanalysed the UMI-ligation and nested PCR reads using MiXCR and keeps one entry per CDR3 protein. The data hold roughly 98,000 distinct CDR3 sequences, with 5.5% to 8.5% observed a single time. Sequencing was performed on central memory CD4+ T cells from blood. The rearrangement uses TRBV6-2 or TRBV6-3 and TRBJ1-1; D uncertain. The TCR originated in a human donor in good health. The CDR3 nucleotides read TGTGCCAGCAGTTACTCGATTCAGTACAGACACCTCACTGAAGCTTTCTTT. The encoded protein is CASSYSIQYRHLTEAFF.